This TCR beta chain stems from a study of T cell responses to AZD1222 COVID-19 vaccine. General study points: Spike regions recognized by vaccine-associated CD4 TCRs spanned the protein, led by 160-218 and 743-854. Reports say nearly half of spike-specific TCRs go after unmutated variant regions.

As regards this clone: Its specificity is not known.

The germline gives CDR1 SGHNT, CDR2 YYREEE (reference sequence). This CDR3 is 16 amino acids long. Trimming took 0 bases from V and 9 from J; bases not matched to a gene: 5. Here immunoSEQ multiplex PCR was the method, and the copy in TCRdb shows in-frame clones only, minus some. The data contain 150,000 to 200,000 clones, 94% of them singletons. This chain joins TRBV5-4 and TRBJ1-6; TRBD1 matches at 11 bases. This clonotype was obtained from an adult in good health. The starting material was peripheral blood, obtained on day 0 of AZD1222 vaccination. CDR3 region: CASSLGGTGGSSPLHF. DNA for the CDR3: TGTGCCAGCAGCTTGGGCGGGACAGGGGGTAGTTCACCCCTCCACTTT.